Listed below are T cell receptor beta chains from one sample, sequenced in a study of shared clonotypes between healthy human individuals. Data came from immunoSEQ multiplex PCR; TCRdb stores just in-frame clones and leaves some out. This sample has some 2.1 million clones, with around 96% found just once. Input material: naive CD8+ T cells sorted from blood. These receptors all stem from a man aged 18 to 30 in good health. Both conserved end residues are part of each CDR3. Fields, in order: V gene, D gene, clone size, J gene, CDR3 DNA, CDR3 protein. The D gene is left open where the match is weak. Clone size, where shown, is once, few, many, or a class for clones that have expanded.

>TRBV27|NA|NA|TRBJ2-7
TGTGCCAGCAGTTTAGGGCTCGCGGGGGAGCAGTACTTC
CASSLGLAGEQYF
>TRBV4-1|NA|NA|TRBJ1-4
TGCGCCAGCAGCCCAAAGTTGGGGGTTTTCTCTGAAAAACTGTTTTTT
CASSPKLGVFSEKLFF
>TRBV10-2|TRBD2|NA|TRBJ2-5
TGCGCCAGCAGGACTAGCGGGGGGGGCCAAGAGACCCAGTACTTC
CASRTSGGGQETQYF
>TRBV27|NA|few|TRBJ1-2
TGTGCCAGCAGCCCGGGCCCCCCGGGGGGCTACACCTTC
CASSPGPPGGYTF
>TRBV19|NA|NA|TRBJ1-5
TGTGCCAGTACCTCTATTGAGGAAGGTAAAAGCAATCAGCCCCAGCATTTT
CASTSIEEGKSNQPQHF
>TRBV14|TRBD2|NA|TRBJ2-7
TGTGCCAGCAGCCATGTAGCGGGAGGCTACGAGCAGTACTTC
CASSHVAGGYEQYF
>TRBV29-1|NA|once|TRBJ2-2
TGCAGCGTTGTACAGCCCACCGGGGAGCTGTTTTTT
CSVVQPTGELFF
>TRBV9|NA|NA|TRBJ2-1
TGTGCCAGCAGCGTAGTGGGCGGGGTCGATGAGCAGTTCTTC
CASSVVGGVDEQFF
>TRBV5-1|TRBD2|NA|TRBJ2-7
TGCGCCAGCAGCCTAGCGGGAGGGAGCTCCTACGAGCAGTACTTC
CASSLAGGSSYEQYF
>TRBV6-4|TRBD2|NA|TRBJ2-1
TGTGCCAGCAGTGAGGGAGGGGAGCAGTTCTTC
CASSEGGEQFF
>TRBV28|TRBD1|NA|TRBJ1-1
TGTGCCAGCAGTTTGACAGGGGGAAACACTGAAGCTTTCTTT
CASSLTGGNTEAFF
>TRBV30|NA|NA|TRBJ2-2
TGTGCCTGGAGTGTAATGGACACCCGGTCCGGGGAGCTGTTTTTT
CAWSVMDTRSGELFF
>TRBV27|NA|NA|TRBJ2-1
TGTGCCAGCAGTTTACGGGCATTTTACAATGAGCAGTTCTTC
CASSLRAFYNEQFF
>TRBV2|TRBD1|NA|TRBJ2-7
TGTGCCAGCAGTATTCCGGGACAGGGTGCCTACGAGCAGTACTTC
CASSIPGQGAYEQYF
>TRBV11-3|NA|NA|TRBJ2-3
TGTGCCAGCAGCTTAGTGGTCTATGGCACAGATACGCAGTATTTT
CASSLVVYGTDTQYF
>TRBV9|NA|NA|TRBJ1-3
TGTGCCAGCAGCGTAGCGGGCTCTGGAAACACCATATATTTT
CASSVAGSGNTIYF
>TRBV6-5|NA|NA|TRBJ2-7
TGTGCCAGCAGTTACTCGATCGGGCAGCGAACCTACGAGCAGTACTTC
CASSYSIGQRTYEQYF
>TRBV15|NA|NA|TRBJ1-2
TGTGCCACCAGCAGCTTCCGGGATGGAGGGAACTATGGCTACACCTTC
CATSSFRDGGNYGYTF
>TRBV27|NA|NA|TRBJ1-6
TGTTCTAGACCGAGCTCCTATAATTCACCCCTCCACTTT
CSRPSSYNSPLHF
>TRBV19|NA|NA|TRBJ2-1
TGTGCCAGTAGTATTCTCCCGGGCCATGAGCAGTTCTTC
CASSILPGHEQFF
>TRBV5-1|NA|NA|TRBJ1-3
TGCGCCAGCAGCTTGGGGCCCGTGGGCGGAACTGGAAACACCATATATTTT
CASSLGPVGGTGNTIYF
>TRBV7-9|NA|NA|TRBJ2-5
TGTGCCAGCAGCGATATTCTGGGGGCCGAGACCGAGACCCAGTACTTC
CASSDILGAETETQYF
>TRBV12-5|NA|NA|TRBJ1-1
TGTGCTAGTGGTTTTACAAAGGCTGAAGCTTTCTTT
CASGFTKAEAFF
>TRBV5-1|NA|few|TRBJ1-5
TGCGCCAGCAGCTTGGACGGAGGAAGGGGGGAGAATCAGCCCCAGCATTTT
CASSLDGGRGENQPQHF
>TRBV2|TRBD2|NA|TRBJ2-7
TGTGCCAGCAGTGTGGCTCGGGAGGGCCCCCCCACCTACGAGCAGTACTTC
CASSVAREGPPTYEQYF
>TRBV29-1|NA|once|TRBJ2-2
TGCAGCGTTGATCTAGGGATAGGGATCACCGGGGAGCTGTTTTTT
CSVDLGIGITGELFF
>TRBV7-9|TRBD1|NA|TRBJ2-7
TGTGCCAGCAGCCCACAGGGACAGGGGTTTTCCGAGCAGTACTTC
CASSPQGQGFSEQYF
>TRBV13|TRBD2|NA|TRBJ2-3
TGTGCCAGCAGCCCTAGGGGGACTAGCGGCACAGATACGCAGTATTTT
CASSPRGTSGTDTQYF
>TRBV30|NA|NA|TRBJ1-1
TGTGCCTGGAGGTACGGCCCTAAGGGGAACACTGAAGCTTTCTTT
CAWRYGPKGNTEAFF
>TRBV6-1|TRBD1|NA|TRBJ2-5
TGTGCCAGCAGTGAAAGGACAGGGGAGGAGACCCAGTACTTC
CASSERTGEETQYF
>TRBV7-6|NA|NA|TRBJ1-1
TGTGCCAGCAGCCAGACCCCAGGGGACACTGAAGCTTTCTTT
CASSQTPGDTEAFF
>TRBV6-5|NA|NA|TRBJ1-1
TGTGCCAGCAGTTACCTGACCGCGGGGACTGAAGCTTTCTTT
CASSYLTAGTEAFF
>TRBV9|NA|NA|TRBJ2-2
TGTGCCAGCAGCAAGAACACCGGGGAGCTGTTTTTT
CASSKNTGELFF
>TRBV6-1|TRBD1|NA|TRBJ2-2
TGTGCCAGCAGTGAAGCGTTAAGGGACAGGGCATTTGGCGGGGAGCTGTTTTTT
CASSEALRDRAFGGELFF
>TRBV13|NA|few|TRBJ2-7
TGTGCCAGCGGATCGGCGGGACAGAGCTACGAGCAGTACTTC
CASGSAGQSYEQYF